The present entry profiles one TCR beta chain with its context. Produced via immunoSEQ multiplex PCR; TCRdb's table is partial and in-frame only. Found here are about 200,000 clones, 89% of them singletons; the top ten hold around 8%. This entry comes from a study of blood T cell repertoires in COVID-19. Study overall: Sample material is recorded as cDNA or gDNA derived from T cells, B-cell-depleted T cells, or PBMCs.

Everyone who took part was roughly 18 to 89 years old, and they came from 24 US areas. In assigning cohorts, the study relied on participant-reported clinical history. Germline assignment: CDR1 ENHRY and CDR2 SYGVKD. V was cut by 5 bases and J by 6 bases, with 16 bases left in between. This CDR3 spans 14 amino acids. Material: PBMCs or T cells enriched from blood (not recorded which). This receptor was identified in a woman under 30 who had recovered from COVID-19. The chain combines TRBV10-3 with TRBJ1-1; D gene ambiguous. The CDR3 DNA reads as TGTGCCATCAGTTCGCTGGGAATTAGCGCTGAAGCTTTCTTT. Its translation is CAISSLGISAEAFF.